The clone carrying this T cell receptor (beta chain) was counted ten times or more. Its specificity is unknown. The CDR3 has 17 amino acids. Trimming left V 5 bases short and J 2 bases short, with 16 bases between. CDR1 and CDR2 from the germline V gene are SGHTA and FQGNSA. The source of the sample is a study of T cell repertoires in cytomegalovirus infection. As for the study in general: Matching HLA type, along with CMV infection, was indicated by public TCR beta signatures.

Whole-study findings and limits: HLA-C-restricted CMV-specific TCR beta clonotypes prevailed in the ex vivo response. Individuals carrying CMV plus the relevant HLA were identified by cumulative frequency of public TCR beta families.

Each CDR3 protein gets one entry after TCRdb re-called the reads with MiXCR. The sample gives 550,000 to 700,000 distinct CDR3 sequences, about 40% of which show up once; 48% is in the top ten. Sequenced here: cultured PBMCs, sampled from culture after CMV antigen stimulation. The TCR sequence derives from a human donor in good health (CMV status not recorded). Some clones in this sample may be carry-over from other donors' samples. The V and J genes are TRBV7-2 and TRBJ1-6; D is perhaps TRBD1 (6 bases). The CDR3 sequence: CASSRHRESTYNSPLHF. CDR3 coding DNA: TGTGCCAGCAGCCGTCACAGGGAGAGCACCTATAATTCACCCCTCCACTTT.